This TCR beta chain was found in a study of OX40 agonist ivuxolimab in advanced cancers. For the study at large: Every 2 weeks, ivuxolimab was infused into the patients intravenously at between 0.01 and 10 mg/kg.

Study outcomes and limitations: More expanded clones were seen, on average, in CD8+ T cells than in CD4+.

As concerns this clone: Its antigen remains unknown.

Method: immunoSEQ multiplex PCR; TCRdb's copy keeps in-frame clones and lacks some. Altogether tens of thousands of clones are present, 65% to 85% being singletons, with the ten largest covering approximately 20%. The CDR3 runs 15 residues. The V gene's germline CDR1 is SGHTS and CDR2 YDEGEE. After removal of 4 bases from V and 6 bases from J, the junction contained 5 bases not matched to a gene. V and J are TRBV5-8 and TRBJ1-5, with 12 bases that match TRBD1. The specimen was CD4+ or CD8+ T cells sorted from blood, collected in a trial of the OX40 agonist ivuxolimab. This TCR derives from an adult with an advanced solid tumor such as melanoma, head and neck, liver or kidney cancer. CDR3: CASSPGTGGGQPQHF. The CDR3 DNA is TGTGCCAGCAGCCCAGGGACAGGGGGCGGTCAGCCCCAGCATTTT.